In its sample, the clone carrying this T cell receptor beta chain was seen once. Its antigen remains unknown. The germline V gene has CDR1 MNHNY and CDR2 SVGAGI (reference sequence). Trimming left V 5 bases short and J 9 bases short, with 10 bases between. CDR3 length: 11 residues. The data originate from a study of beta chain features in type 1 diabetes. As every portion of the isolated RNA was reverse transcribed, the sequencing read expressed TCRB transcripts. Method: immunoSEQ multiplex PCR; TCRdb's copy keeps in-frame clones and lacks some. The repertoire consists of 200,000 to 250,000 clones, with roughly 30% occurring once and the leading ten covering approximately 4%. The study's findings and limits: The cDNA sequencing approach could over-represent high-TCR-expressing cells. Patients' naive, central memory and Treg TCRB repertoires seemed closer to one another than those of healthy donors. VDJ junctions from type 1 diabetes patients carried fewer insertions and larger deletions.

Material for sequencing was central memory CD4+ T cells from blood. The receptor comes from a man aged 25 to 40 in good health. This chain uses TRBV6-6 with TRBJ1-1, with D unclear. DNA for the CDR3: TGTGCCAGCAGTATGGGAGAGAAAGCTTTCTTT. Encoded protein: CASSMGEKAFF.